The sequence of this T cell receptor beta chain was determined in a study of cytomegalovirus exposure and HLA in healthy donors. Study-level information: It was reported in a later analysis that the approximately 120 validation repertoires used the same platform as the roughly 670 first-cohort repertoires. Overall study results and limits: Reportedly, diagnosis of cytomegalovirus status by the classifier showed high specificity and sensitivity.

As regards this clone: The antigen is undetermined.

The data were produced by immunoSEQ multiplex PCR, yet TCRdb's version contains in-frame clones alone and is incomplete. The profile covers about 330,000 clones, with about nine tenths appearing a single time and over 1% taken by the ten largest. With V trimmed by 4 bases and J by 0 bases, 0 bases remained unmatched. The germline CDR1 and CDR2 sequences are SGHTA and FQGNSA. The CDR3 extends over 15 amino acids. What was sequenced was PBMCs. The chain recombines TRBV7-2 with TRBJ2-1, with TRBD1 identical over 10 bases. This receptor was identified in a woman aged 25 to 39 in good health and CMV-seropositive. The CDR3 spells CASSWTGGSYNEQFF. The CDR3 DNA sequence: TGTGCCAGCAGCTGGACAGGGGGCTCCTACAATGAGCAGTTCTTC.